The present T cell receptor (beta chain) was sequenced within a study of a mutant IDH1 vaccine in newly diagnosed glioma. The data were produced by immunoSEQ multiplex PCR, yet TCRdb's version contains in-frame clones alone and is incomplete. Among roughly 60,000 clones listed, 80% to 90% were seen once. Details on this clone: Antigen unknown.

Documented time point: week 23, last vaccination. Alongside topical imiquimod, each dose of vaccine comprised 300 ug of mutant IDH1 20-mer peptide. Findings and caveats of the study: It was more than 80% of patients that developed vaccine-induced immune responses.

Looked up from germline, CDR1 is SNHLY and CDR2 is FYNNEI. This CDR3 has 15 residues. Trimming took off 7 bases at V and 4 bases at J, with 17 bases between the two ends. The chain joins TRBV2 to TRBJ1-3, with a weak D call TRBD1 (5 bases). The source was PBMCs, collected from a glioma patient whose treatment included an IDH1 peptide vaccine. The clonotype originates from a man younger than 40 with glioma. CDR3 sequence reads: CASMTDTGPGNTIYF. The CDR3 DNA reads as TGTGCCAGCATGACAGACACCGGCCCGGGAAACACCATATATTTT.